The 17 T cell receptor beta chains listed next were all sequenced from one sample in a study of blood T cells in healthy people across ages. Next came a second PCR, run for about 7 to 12 cycles, which used a sample-barcoded 5' primer along with a J-beta primer mix. In TCRdb, the 5' RACE reads were re-called with MiXCR into one record per CDR3 protein. Of 870,000 or so distinct CDR3 sequences in the sample, around 26% were seen once. Input material: blood. These receptors all stem from an elderly woman in good health.

The chain carries TRBV12-3 or TRBV12-4 and TRBJ2-2; TRBD2 agrees at 7 bases. The CDR3 contains 15 residues. V trimming: 5 bases; J trimming: 2 bases; junction bases outside the gene matches: 5. This CDR3 is CASSPGGTNTGELFF. The CDR3 region has the DNA TGTGCCAGCAGTCCCGGGGGGACTAACACCGGGGAGCTGTTTTTT.

The sample holds a few counts of this clonotype. The rearrangement joins TRBV7-2 to TRBJ1-5; D not certain. Germline V gene lookup returns CDR1 SGHTA and CDR2 FQGNSA. This CDR3 is 14 amino acids long. V was cut by 0 bases and J by 7 bases, with 10 bases left in between. The CDR3 here is CASSLASDGQPQHF. The CDR3 DNA follows: TGTGCCAGCAGCTTAGCGAGTGACGGGCAGCCCCAGCATTTT. Filled out from reference TRBV7-2 and TRBJ1-5, the complete variable domain reads GAGVSQSPSNKVTEKGKDVELRCDPISGHTALYWYRQSLGQGLEFLIYFQGNSAPDKSGLPSDRFSAERTGGSVSTLTIQRTQQEDSAVYLCASSLASDGQPQHFGDGTRLSIL.

The chain recombines TRBV5-4 with TRBJ1-4; D unresolved. Germline V gene lookup returns CDR1 SGHNT and CDR2 YYREEE (reference sequence). The CDR3 is made up of 16 amino acids. Deletions cut 0 bases from V and 5 bases from J, with 14 bases between. In DNA form, the CDR3 reads TGTGCCAGCAGCTTGGTAACGGTGGCGTCAAATGAAAAACTGTTTTTT. The encoded protein is CASSLVTVASNEKLFF.

This clonotype was recorded a few times. The rearrangement uses TRBV14 and TRBJ2-4; the D gene is possibly TRBD2 (6 bases). Trimming pared 0 bases from V and 0 bases from J, leaving 15 bases between. There are 18 residues in the CDR3. Germline CDR1 is SGHDN and CDR2 is FVKESK. The CDR3 loop is CASSQEVAYGGAKNIQYF. For the CDR3, the DNA is TGTGCCAGCAGCCAAGAGGTGGCATACGGGGGAGCCAAAAACATTCAGTACTTC.

Notes on this clonotype: The junction shows a germline mismatch at one end, possibly a read error. This chain uses TRBV20-1 with TRBJ2-6, with D possibly matching TRBD1 (6 bases). The V gene's germline CDR1 is DFQATT and CDR2 SNEGSKA (reference sequence). The CDR3 totals 16 residues. CDR3 amino acids: CSARPRQVTGANVPTF. The DNA for the CDR3 is TGCAGTGCTAGGCCCAGACAGGTTACCGGGGCCAACGTCCCGACTTTC.

About this clonotype: This could be a read error, since a much larger clone is one nucleotide away. The chain recombines TRBV11-2 with TRBJ2-7, with a tentative D call TRBD1 (6 bases). The assigned J gene may be wrong: the sequence end matches TRBJ2-5 better. Looked up from germline, CDR1 is SGHAT and CDR2 is FQNNGV. The length of the CDR3 is 12 residues. CDR3 region: CASSRRGPTQYF. CDR3 DNA: TGTGCCAGCAGCCGCAGGGGCCCGACCCAGTACTTC.

At least ten counts were recorded for this clonotype. Written as DNA, the CDR3 is TGCAGTGCCGGAACTAGGCGGGGACCAGATACGCAGTATTTT. Its translation is CSAGTRRGPDTQYF. The rearrangement uses TRBV20-1 and TRBJ2-3, with D maybe TRBD2 (6 bases). The V gene lost 6 bases and the J gene lost 4 bases, with 17 bases spanning the gap. The CDR3 sequence is 14 residues long. Germline V gene sequence: CDR1 DFQATT, CDR2 SNEGSKA (reference sequence).

There are many counts of this clonotype. This rearrangement joins TRBV12-3 or TRBV12-4 to TRBJ2-5, with D unclear. This CDR3 comprises 13 residues. V was trimmed by 0 bases and J by 6 bases, leaving 8 bases between them. The CDR3 protein is CASSLAGWKTQYF. The CDR3 DNA reads as TGTGCCAGCAGTTTAGCGGGGTGGAAGACCCAGTACTTC.

The V call is TRBV5-6, the J call TRBJ2-7; 9 bases fit TRBD2. This CDR3 comprises 17 residues. Germline assignment: CDR1 SGHDT and CDR2 YYEEEE. The V gene end was trimmed by 0 bases and the J gene end by 10 bases; junction bases not matched to a gene: 17. The DNA for the CDR3 is TGTGCCAGCAGCTTGGTCAAGGTAGCGGGGGCCGTGGGGGCCCAGTACTTC. Protein product: CASSLVKVAGAVGAQYF.

With regard to this clonotype: The junction departs from germline at one end; a sequencing error may be responsible. This sequence joins TRBV29-1 and TRBJ2-2; 7 positions agree with TRBD1. Germline loops: CDR1 SQVTM, CDR2 ANQGSEA. The CDR3 sequence is 17 residues long. The CDR3 nucleotides read TGCAGCGTTGCCGGGGAGAGGGGGCGGTTGAACACCGGGGAGCGGTTTTTT. Amino acids: CSVAGERGRLNTGERFF.

V and J are TRBV6-2 or TRBV6-3 and TRBJ1-6; no firm D call. This CDR3 contains 11 residues. Germline lookup yields CDR1 MNHEY and CDR2 SVGEGT. V was clipped by 6 bases and J by 14 bases, with 11 bases between them. The CDR3 region has the DNA TGTGCCAGCAGCTCCGTTGAGGCCCTCCACTTT. It codes for CASSSVEALHF.

As for this clonotype: A single base separates this from a much larger clone, so it may be a read error. This sequence joins TRBV7-2 and TRBJ1-4, with D hard to call. Germline CDR1 and CDR2: SGHTA and FQGNSA. The CDR3 has 15 residues. The CDR3 coding sequence is TGTGCCAGCAGCGCCCGGGTCGCAACTAATGAAAAACGGTTTTTT. Its translation is CASSARVATNEKRFF.

The chain uses TRBV6-5 and TRBJ1-1; D remains ambiguous. V was shortened by 0 bases and J by 1 base, with 9 bases between the two germline ends. Germline V gene sequence: CDR1 MNHEY, CDR2 SVGAGI. The CDR3 is made up of 15 amino acids. CDR3 in amino acids: CASSYSWQANTEAFF. In DNA form, the CDR3 reads TGTGCCAGCAGTTACTCGTGGCAGGCGAACACTGAAGCTTTCTTT.

The table lists this clonotype with a few counts. This chain joins TRBV4-2 and TRBJ1-3; 8 positions match TRBD1. V lost 0 bases to trimming and J lost 6 bases; unmatched junction nucleotides: 13. Germline V gene lookup returns CDR1 LGHNA and CDR2 YNFKEQ. The CDR3 extends over 18 amino acids. The CDR3 loop is CASSQDLGQVRASNTIYF. CDR3 coding DNA: TGTGCCAGCAGCCAAGATTTGGGACAGGTCAGGGCCTCAAACACCATATATTTT.

V and J are TRBV20-1 and TRBJ2-5; perhaps D is TRBD1 or TRBD2 (6 bases each). CDR3 length: 16 amino acids. Trimming cost V 6 bases and J 2 bases, with 22 bases left between them. Germline assignment: CDR1 DFQATT and CDR2 SNEGSKA (reference sequence). The CDR3, as DNA: TGCAGTGCCCACAGAACAGGGAGGAACCCACAAGAGACCCAGTACTTC. It encodes CSAHRTGRNPQETQYF.

This clonotype was observed many times. V is TRBV29-1 and J is TRBJ1-1, with 7 bases matching TRBD1. The CDR3 is 12 residues long. J lost 9 bases, V lost 4 bases, and 8 bases had no gene match. Germline CDR1 is SQVTM and CDR2 is ANQGSEA. The CDR3 sequence is CSVGQLTGKAFF. In DNA, the CDR3 is TGCAGCGTTGGACAACTGACAGGGAAAGCTTTCTTT.

V gene TRBV9 combines with J gene TRBJ2-5; D is possibly TRBD2 (5 bases). Germline-derived CDR1 and CDR2 are SGDLS and YYNGEE. This CDR3 contains 14 residues. Trimming stripped 4 bases from V and 11 bases from J, with 21 bases between. For the CDR3, the DNA is TGTGCCAGCAGCTCCTTGGACTGGAACAATGGGCAGTACTTC. Protein sequence: CASSSLDWNNGQYF.